This T cell receptor (beta chain) was sequenced in a study of CD8 T cell repertoires and HIV-1 epitope variants. Study overall: The baseline condition was 1M T cells left uncultured.

Trimming shortened V by 9 bases and J by 0 bases, and 17 bases separated the two germline ends. CDR1 and CDR2 from the germline V gene are MRHNA and SNTAGT. The CDR3 is 16 residues long. Assay: immunoSEQ multiplex PCR; the TCRdb copy retains only in-frame clones and omits some. The table has some 100,000 clones, around 75% seen once. The source is a male donor with HIV. Specimen: uncultured baseline CD8+ T cells from peripheral blood mononuclear cells (PBMCs). This chain uses TRBV6-4 with TRBJ1-4; D may be TRBD1 (5 bases). In DNA form, the CDR3 reads TGTGCCAGGGATTCCGGGACCCGAGCAACTAATGAAAAACTGTTTTTT. Translated: CARDSGTRATNEKLFF.